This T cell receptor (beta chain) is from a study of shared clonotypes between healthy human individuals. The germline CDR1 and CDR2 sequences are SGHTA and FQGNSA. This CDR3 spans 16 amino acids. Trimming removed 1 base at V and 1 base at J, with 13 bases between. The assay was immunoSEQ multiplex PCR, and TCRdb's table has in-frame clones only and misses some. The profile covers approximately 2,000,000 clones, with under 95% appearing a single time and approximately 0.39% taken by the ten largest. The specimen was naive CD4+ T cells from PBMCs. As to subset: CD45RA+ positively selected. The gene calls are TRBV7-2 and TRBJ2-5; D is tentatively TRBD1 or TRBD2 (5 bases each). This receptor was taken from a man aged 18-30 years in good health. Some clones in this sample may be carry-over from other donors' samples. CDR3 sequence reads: CASSLGPGPSQETQYF. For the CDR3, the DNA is TGTGCCAGCAGCTTAGGACCGGGACCGAGCCAAGAGACCCAGTACTTC.